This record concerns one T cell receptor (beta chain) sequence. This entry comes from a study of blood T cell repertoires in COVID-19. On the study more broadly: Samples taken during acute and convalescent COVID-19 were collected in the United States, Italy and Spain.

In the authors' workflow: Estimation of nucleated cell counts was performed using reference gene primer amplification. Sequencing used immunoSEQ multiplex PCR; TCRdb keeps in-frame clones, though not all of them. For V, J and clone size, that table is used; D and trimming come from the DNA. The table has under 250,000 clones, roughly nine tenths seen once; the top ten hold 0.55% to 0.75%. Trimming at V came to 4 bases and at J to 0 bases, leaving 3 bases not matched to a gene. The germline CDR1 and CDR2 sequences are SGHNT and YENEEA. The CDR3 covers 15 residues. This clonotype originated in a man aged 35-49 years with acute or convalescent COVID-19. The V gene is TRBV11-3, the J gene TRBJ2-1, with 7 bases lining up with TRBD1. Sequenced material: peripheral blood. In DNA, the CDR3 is TGTGCCAGCAGCTCTGCAGGGGGCTCCTACAATGAGCAGTTCTTC. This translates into CASSSAGGSYNEQFF.